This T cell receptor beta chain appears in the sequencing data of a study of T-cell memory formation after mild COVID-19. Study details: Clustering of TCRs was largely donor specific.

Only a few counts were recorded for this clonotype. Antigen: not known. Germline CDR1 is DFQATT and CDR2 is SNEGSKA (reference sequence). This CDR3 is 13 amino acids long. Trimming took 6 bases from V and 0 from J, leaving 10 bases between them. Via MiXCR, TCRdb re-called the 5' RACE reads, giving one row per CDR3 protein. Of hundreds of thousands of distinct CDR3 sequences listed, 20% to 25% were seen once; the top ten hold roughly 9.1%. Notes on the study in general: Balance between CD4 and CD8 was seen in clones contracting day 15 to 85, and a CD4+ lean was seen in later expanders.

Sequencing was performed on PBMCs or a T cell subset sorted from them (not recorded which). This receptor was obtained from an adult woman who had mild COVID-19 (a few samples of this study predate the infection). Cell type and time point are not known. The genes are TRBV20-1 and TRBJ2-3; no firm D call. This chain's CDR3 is CSAKTPSTDTQYF. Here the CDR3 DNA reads TGCAGTGCCAAGACTCCTAGCACAGATACGCAGTATTTT.